The rows below give T cell receptor beta chains drawn from one sample of a study of cytomegalovirus exposure and HLA in healthy donors. The method was immunoSEQ multiplex PCR; TCRdb's version includes in-frame clones alone and lacks a portion of them. The sample holds about 95,000 clones, roughly 85% seen once. Sequenced material: PBMCs. All receptors come from a man between 18 and 29 years old in good health and CMV-seropositive. The CDR3 runs from the conserved cysteine through the conserved F or W. The order of the fields is D gene, J gene, V gene, clone size, CDR3 DNA, CDR3 protein. D genes are given only for firm matches. Some rows have no size entry. The others give once, few or many, or a class for an expanded clone.

D gene: .; J gene: TRBJ2-7; V gene: TRBV29-1; clone size: once; CDR3 DNA: TGCAGCGTCCAGGGGCGGGTTGGGGCCTACGAGCAGTACTTC; CDR3 protein: CSVQGRVGAYEQYF
D gene: TRBD1; J gene: TRBJ1-1; V gene: TRBV30; clone size: few; CDR3 DNA: TGTGCCTGGAGTGTACAGGGGGGTGAAGCTTTCTTT; CDR3 protein: CAWSVQGGEAFF
D gene: TRBD1; J gene: TRBJ2-5; V gene: TRBV9; clone size: .; CDR3 DNA: TGTGCCAGCAGCGCTCCAACCTGGGACAGGAGCCAAGAGACCCAGTACTTC; CDR3 protein: CASSAPTWDRSQETQYF
D gene: .; J gene: TRBJ2-7; V gene: TRBV4-2; clone size: .; CDR3 DNA: TGTGCCAGCAGCCAAGATCCCCCGGTAGAGATCCACGAGCAGTACTTC; CDR3 protein: CASSQDPPVEIHEQYF
D gene: TRBD1; J gene: TRBJ1-1; V gene: TRBV19; clone size: once; CDR3 DNA: TGTGCCAGTAGTACGGGACAGGGGAGCACTGAAGCTTTCTTT; CDR3 protein: CASSTGQGSTEAFF
D gene: TRBD1; J gene: TRBJ1-4; V gene: TRBV18; clone size: once; CDR3 DNA: TGTGCCAGCTCACCACCGGTCAGGGGGTCTGAAAAACTGTTTTTT; CDR3 protein: CASSPPVRGSEKLFF
D gene: .; J gene: TRBJ2-5; V gene: TRBV19; clone size: .; CDR3 DNA: TGTGCCAGTAGTTACGGACTTCAAGAGACCCAGTACTTC; CDR3 protein: CASSYGLQETQYF
D gene: .; J gene: TRBJ2-5; V gene: TRBV9; clone size: .; CDR3 DNA: TGTGCCAGCAGCGAAAGTGGGGGGGCAGGTGAGACCCAGTACTTC; CDR3 protein: CASSESGGAGETQYF
D gene: TRBD1; J gene: TRBJ1-5; V gene: TRBV15; clone size: .; CDR3 DNA: TGTGCCACCAGGAGGACAGGGGGTCAGCCCCAGCATTTT; CDR3 protein: CATRRTGGQPQHF
D gene: TRBD2; J gene: TRBJ2-1; V gene: TRBV11-2; clone size: .; CDR3 DNA: TGTGCCAGCAGCCACCATAGCGGGAGAAGAGGGAATGAGCAGTTCTTC; CDR3 protein: CASSHHSGRRGNEQFF
D gene: TRBD2; J gene: TRBJ2-5; V gene: TRBV28; clone size: .; CDR3 DNA: TGTGCCAGCAGACCTCGAGGACTAGCTGAGACCCAGTACTTC; CDR3 protein: CASRPRGLAETQYF
D gene: .; J gene: TRBJ2-7; V gene: TRBV5-1; clone size: few; CDR3 DNA: TGCGCCAGCAGAGTAGCGGCCTCCTACGAGCAGTACTTC; CDR3 protein: CASRVAASYEQYF
D gene: .; J gene: TRBJ2-7; V gene: TRBV28; clone size: .; CDR3 DNA: TGTGCCAGCAGTTCCCGTTTGACCCGGAGCTCCTACGAGCAGTACTTC; CDR3 protein: CASSSRLTRSSYEQYF
D gene: .; J gene: TRBJ1-5; V gene: TRBV4-2; clone size: few; CDR3 DNA: TGTGCCAGCAGCCAAGATCTTTCCGTTAGCAATCAGCCCCAGCATTTT; CDR3 protein: CASSQDLSVSNQPQHF
D gene: .; J gene: TRBJ2-5; V gene: TRBV7-2; clone size: .; CDR3 DNA: TGTGCCAGCAGCGCCAAGCGGACAGACCAAGAGACCCAGTACTTC; CDR3 protein: CASSAKRTDQETQYF
D gene: TRBD2; J gene: TRBJ2-1; V gene: TRBV28; clone size: .; CDR3 DNA: TGTGCCAGCACCTCGATGGGGGGGGGAAAGGAGAATGAGCAGTTCTTC; CDR3 protein: CASTSMGGGKENEQFF
D gene: TRBD1; J gene: TRBJ1-5; V gene: TRBV18; clone size: .; CDR3 DNA: TGTGCCAGCTCATCGGGACAGGGGCATCAGCCCCAGCATTTT; CDR3 protein: CASSSGQGHQPQHF
D gene: TRBD2; J gene: TRBJ2-5; V gene: TRBV11-3; clone size: once; CDR3 DNA: TGTGCCAGCAGCATGACTAGCGGGAGAGAGACCCAGTACTTC; CDR3 protein: CASSMTSGRETQYF
D gene: .; J gene: TRBJ2-7; V gene: TRBV28; clone size: .; CDR3 DNA: TGTGCCAGCAGTTACGCCTCGGTCAGGATGGGTGAGCAGTACTTC; CDR3 protein: CASSYASVRMGEQYF
D gene: .; J gene: TRBJ2-3; V gene: TRBV25-1; clone size: .; CDR3 DNA: TGTGCCAGCATCGCGGCAGGGCTCGCCACAGATACGCAGTATTTT; CDR3 protein: CASIAAGLATDTQYF
D gene: .; J gene: TRBJ2-1; V gene: TRBV29-1; clone size: .; CDR3 DNA: TGCAGCGTTGAAAGGCTAGCCTGGGGTCGTGAGCAGTTCTTC; CDR3 protein: CSVERLAWGREQFF
D gene: TRBD2; J gene: TRBJ2-1; V gene: TRBV7-6; clone size: .; CDR3 DNA: TGTGCCAGCAGCTTAGGAGCGGGGGGGTTCTACAATGAGCAGTTCTTC; CDR3 protein: CASSLGAGGFYNEQFF
D gene: TRBD1; J gene: TRBJ1-2; V gene: TRBV27; clone size: .; CDR3 DNA: TGTGCCAGCAGTTTCTATCAGGACAGGGTAGATGGCTACACCTTC; CDR3 protein: CASSFYQDRVDGYTF
D gene: TRBD2; J gene: TRBJ2-3; V gene: TRBV6-1; clone size: .; CDR3 DNA: TGTGCCAGCAGTGGCTTTACTAGCGGGGTGAGCACAGATACGCAGTATTTT; CDR3 protein: CASSGFTSGVSTDTQYF
D gene: TRBD1; J gene: TRBJ2-5; V gene: TRBV25-1; clone size: once; CDR3 DNA: TGTGCCAGCAGTGAGACAGGGGGTGCAGAGACCCCGTACTTC; CDR3 protein: CASSETGGAETPYF
D gene: TRBD1; J gene: TRBJ1-1; V gene: TRBV9; clone size: .; CDR3 DNA: TGTGCCAGCAGCCCGCCTCCTACAGGGGACACTGAAGCTTTCTTT; CDR3 protein: CASSPPPTGDTEAFF
D gene: .; J gene: TRBJ2-5; V gene: TRBV6-5; clone size: .; CDR3 DNA: TGTGCCAGCACGGAGGTGGGCAACCAAGAGACCCAGTACTTC; CDR3 protein: CASTEVGNQETQYF
D gene: .; J gene: TRBJ2-7; V gene: TRBV5-5; clone size: .; CDR3 DNA: TGTGCCAGCAGCTTGGAATTCGGCAGGCTCTACGAGCAGTACTTC; CDR3 protein: CASSLEFGRLYEQYF
D gene: TRBD2; J gene: TRBJ2-1; V gene: TRBV29-1; clone size: .; CDR3 DNA: TGCAGCTTCCGGACTAGCTTACTCTACAATGAGCAGTTCTTC; CDR3 protein: CSFRTSLLYNEQFF
D gene: .; J gene: TRBJ1-1; V gene: TRBV13; clone size: .; CDR3 DNA: TGTGCCAGCAGCTTAGATGCAGGGAACACTGAAGCTTTCTTT; CDR3 protein: CASSLDAGNTEAFF
D gene: TRBD1; J gene: TRBJ1-1; V gene: TRBV27; clone size: once; CDR3 DNA: TGTGCCAGCAGCCGTCAGGGGGGGAACACTGAAGCTTTCTTT; CDR3 protein: CASSRQGGNTEAFF
D gene: .; J gene: TRBJ2-4; V gene: TRBV12-5; clone size: .; CDR3 DNA: TGTGCTAGTGGTTTGGTACTTGGCAGAGGCAAAAACATTCAGTACTTC; CDR3 protein: CASGLVLGRGKNIQYF
D gene: TRBD1; J gene: TRBJ1-1; V gene: TRBV5-1; clone size: .; CDR3 DNA: TGCGCCAGCAGCTGGACAGGGGGCGCGGACACTGAAGCTTTCTTT; CDR3 protein: CASSWTGGADTEAFF
D gene: .; J gene: TRBJ2-5; V gene: TRBV25-1; clone size: .; CDR3 DNA: TGTGCCAGCAGTGAATATCGGACAGTGGGGACGGTAGGAGAGACCCAGTACTTC; CDR3 protein: CASSEYRTVGTVGETQYF
D gene: TRBD1; J gene: TRBJ1-4; V gene: TRBV11-2; clone size: .; CDR3 DNA: TGTGCCAGCAGCTTAGATAGGAACAGGGGGCTGCTTAATGAAAAACTGTTTTTT; CDR3 protein: CASSLDRNRGLLNEKLFF
D gene: TRBD1; J gene: TRBJ2-2; V gene: TRBV28; clone size: .; CDR3 DNA: TGTGCCAGCAGTCCAGGACAGGGGACCACCGGGGAGCTGTTTTTT; CDR3 protein: CASSPGQGTTGELFF
D gene: .; J gene: TRBJ1-1; V gene: TRBV28; clone size: .; CDR3 DNA: TGTGCCAGCAGGAGGAGACTGTGGAACACTGAAGCTTTCTTT; CDR3 protein: CASRRRLWNTEAFF
D gene: TRBD1; J gene: TRBJ2-1; V gene: TRBV7-8; clone size: .; CDR3 DNA: TGTGCCAGCAGCTGGGGGACAGACAATGAGCAGTTCTTC; CDR3 protein: CASSWGTDNEQFF
D gene: TRBD1; J gene: TRBJ2-1; V gene: TRBV2; clone size: .; CDR3 DNA: TGTGCCAGCAGTGAAGACAGGGGCCCTAACAATGAGCAGTTCTTC; CDR3 protein: CASSEDRGPNNEQFF
D gene: .; J gene: TRBJ1-3; V gene: TRBV4-2; clone size: .; CDR3 DNA: TGTGCCAGCAGCCAGGACATGACCTCTGGAAACACCATATATTTT; CDR3 protein: CASSQDMTSGNTIYF
D gene: .; J gene: TRBJ2-1; V gene: TRBV30; clone size: .; CDR3 DNA: TGTGCCTGGAGTGGCCTAGATGAGCAGTTCTTC; CDR3 protein: CAWSGLDEQFF